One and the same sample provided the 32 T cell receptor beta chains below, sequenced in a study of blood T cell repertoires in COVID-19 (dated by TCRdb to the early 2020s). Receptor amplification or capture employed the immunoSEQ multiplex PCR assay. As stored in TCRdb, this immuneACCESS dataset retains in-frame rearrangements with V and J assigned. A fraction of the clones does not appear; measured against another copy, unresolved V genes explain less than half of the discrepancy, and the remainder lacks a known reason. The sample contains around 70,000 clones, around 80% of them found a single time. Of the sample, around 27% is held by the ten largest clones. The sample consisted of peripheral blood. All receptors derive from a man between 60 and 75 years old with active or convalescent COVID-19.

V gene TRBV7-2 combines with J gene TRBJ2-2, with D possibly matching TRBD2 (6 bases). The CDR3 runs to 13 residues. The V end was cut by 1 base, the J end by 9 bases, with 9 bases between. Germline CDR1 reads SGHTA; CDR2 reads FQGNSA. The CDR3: CASSLGRDRELFF. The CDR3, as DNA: TGTGCCAGCAGCTTAGGGAGGGACCGGGAGCTGTTTTTT.

CDR3 protein: CASSQYSGANVLTF. The DNA for the CDR3 is TGTGCCAGCAGCCAATACTCTGGGGCCAACGTCCTGACTTTC. The chain uses TRBV3-1 (or the pseudogene TRBV3-2) and TRBJ2-6, with D unclear. V was trimmed by 2 bases and J by 0 bases, leaving 2 bases between them. Germline V gives CDR1 LGHDT, CDR2 YNNKEL (reference sequence). CDR3 length: 14 residues.

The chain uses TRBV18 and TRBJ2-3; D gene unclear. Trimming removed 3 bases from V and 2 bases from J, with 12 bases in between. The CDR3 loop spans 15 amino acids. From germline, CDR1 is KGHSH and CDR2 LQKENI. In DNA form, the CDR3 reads TGTGCCAGCTCACCTGGCAGCGTACTCACAGATACGCAGTATTTT. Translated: CASSPGSVLTDTQYF.

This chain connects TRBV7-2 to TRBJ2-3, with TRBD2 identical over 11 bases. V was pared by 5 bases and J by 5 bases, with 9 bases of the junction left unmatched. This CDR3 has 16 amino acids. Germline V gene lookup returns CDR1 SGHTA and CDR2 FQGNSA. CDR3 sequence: CASSPLAGVAVDTQYF. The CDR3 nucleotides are TGTGCCAGCAGCCCACTAGCGGGGGTTGCGGTAGATACGCAGTATTTT.

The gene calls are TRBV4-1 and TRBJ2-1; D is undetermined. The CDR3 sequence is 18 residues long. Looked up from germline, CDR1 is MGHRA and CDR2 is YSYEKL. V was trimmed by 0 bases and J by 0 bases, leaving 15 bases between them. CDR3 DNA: TGCGCCAGCAGCCAAGAAAGTAGCTATGCTAGCTCCTACAATGAGCAGTTCTTC. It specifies CASSQESSYASSYNEQFF.

The CDR3 DNA is TGTGCCAGCAGTGAATGGGGCACGGCGGGGGGCCGTAGCACAGATACGCAGTATTTT. This gives the protein CASSEWGTAGGRSTDTQYF. The V and J genes are TRBV2 and TRBJ2-3; 8 bases are a match to TRBD2. The germline V gene has CDR1 SNHLY and CDR2 FYNNEI. The V segment lost 2 bases and the J segment 0 bases; nucleotides outside the gene matches: 13. This CDR3 region has 19 residues.

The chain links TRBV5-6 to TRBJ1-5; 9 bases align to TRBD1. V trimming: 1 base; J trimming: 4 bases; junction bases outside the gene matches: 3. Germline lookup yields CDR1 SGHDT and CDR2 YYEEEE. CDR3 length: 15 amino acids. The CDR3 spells CASSLLGQGNQPQHF. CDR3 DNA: TGTGCCAGCAGCTTGTTAGGACAGGGGAATCAGCCCCAGCATTTT.

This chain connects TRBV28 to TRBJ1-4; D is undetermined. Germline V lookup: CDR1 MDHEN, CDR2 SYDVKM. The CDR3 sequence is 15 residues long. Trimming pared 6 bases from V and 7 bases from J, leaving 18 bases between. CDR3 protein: CASSSPGAESEKLFF. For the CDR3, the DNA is TGTGCCAGCAGCTCCCCGGGAGCCGAATCTGAAAAACTGTTTTTT.

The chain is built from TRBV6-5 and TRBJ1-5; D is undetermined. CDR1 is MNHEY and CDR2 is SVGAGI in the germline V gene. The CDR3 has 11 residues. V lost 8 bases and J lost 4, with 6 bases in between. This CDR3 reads CASGQNQPQHF. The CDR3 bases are TGTGCCAGCGGGCAGAATCAGCCCCAGCATTTT.

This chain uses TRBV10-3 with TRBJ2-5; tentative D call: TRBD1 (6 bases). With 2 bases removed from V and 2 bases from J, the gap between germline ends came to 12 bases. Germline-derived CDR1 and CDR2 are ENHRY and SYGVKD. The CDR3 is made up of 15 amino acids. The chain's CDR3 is CAISELGTSQETQYF. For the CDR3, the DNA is TGTGCCATCAGTGAGCTCGGGACATCGCAAGAGACCCAGTACTTC.

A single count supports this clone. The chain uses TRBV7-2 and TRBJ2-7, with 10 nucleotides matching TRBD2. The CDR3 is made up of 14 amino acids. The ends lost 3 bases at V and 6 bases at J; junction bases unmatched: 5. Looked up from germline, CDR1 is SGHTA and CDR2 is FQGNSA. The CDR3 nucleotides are TGTGCCAGCAGCTTCCCTAGCGGGGGCACCGAGCAGTACTTC. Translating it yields CASSFPSGGTEQYF.

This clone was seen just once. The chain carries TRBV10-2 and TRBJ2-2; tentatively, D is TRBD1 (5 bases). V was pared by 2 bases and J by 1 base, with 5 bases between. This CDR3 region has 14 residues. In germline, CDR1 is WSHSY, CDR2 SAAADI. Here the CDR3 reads CASSEGQNTGELFF. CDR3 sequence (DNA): TGCGCCAGCAGTGAGGGACAGAACACCGGGGAGCTGTTTTTT.

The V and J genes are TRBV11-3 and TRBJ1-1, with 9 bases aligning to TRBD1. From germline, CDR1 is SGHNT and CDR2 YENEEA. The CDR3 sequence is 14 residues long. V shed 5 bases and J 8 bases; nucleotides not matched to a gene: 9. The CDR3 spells CASSVGTGREEAFF. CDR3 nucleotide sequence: TGTGCCAGCAGCGTAGGGACAGGGAGAGAAGAAGCTTTCTTT.

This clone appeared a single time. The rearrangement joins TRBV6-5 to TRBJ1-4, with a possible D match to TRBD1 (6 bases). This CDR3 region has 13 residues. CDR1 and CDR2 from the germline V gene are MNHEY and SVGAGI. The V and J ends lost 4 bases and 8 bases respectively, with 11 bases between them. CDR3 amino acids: CASSSGEGEKLFF. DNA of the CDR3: TGTGCCAGCAGTTCAGGGGAAGGAGAAAAACTGTTTTTT.

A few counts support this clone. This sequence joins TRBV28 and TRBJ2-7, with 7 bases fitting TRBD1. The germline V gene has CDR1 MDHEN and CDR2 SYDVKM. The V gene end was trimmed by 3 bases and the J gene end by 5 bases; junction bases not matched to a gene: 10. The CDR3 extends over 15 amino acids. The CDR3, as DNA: TGTGCCAGCAGTTTCCCCTTTGACAGGGTCCACGAGCAGTACTTC. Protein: CASSFPFDRVHEQYF.

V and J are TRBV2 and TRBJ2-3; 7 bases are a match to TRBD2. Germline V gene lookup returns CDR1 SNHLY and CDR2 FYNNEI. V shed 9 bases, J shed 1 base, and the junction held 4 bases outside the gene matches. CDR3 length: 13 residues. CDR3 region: CASGAGGTDTQYF. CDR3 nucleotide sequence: TGTGCCAGTGGGGCGGGGGGCACAGATACGCAGTATTTT.

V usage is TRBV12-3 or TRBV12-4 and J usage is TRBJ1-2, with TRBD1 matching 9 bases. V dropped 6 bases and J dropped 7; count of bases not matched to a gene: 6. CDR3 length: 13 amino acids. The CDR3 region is CASSLDRGGGYTF. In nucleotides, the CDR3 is TGTGCCAGCAGCCTGGACAGGGGCGGTGGCTACACCTTC.

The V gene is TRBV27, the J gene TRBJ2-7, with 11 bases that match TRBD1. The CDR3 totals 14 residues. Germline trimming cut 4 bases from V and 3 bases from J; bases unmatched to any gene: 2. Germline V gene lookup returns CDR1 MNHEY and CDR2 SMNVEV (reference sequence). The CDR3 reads CASSSGTGGYEQYF. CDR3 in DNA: TGTGCCAGCAGTTCGGGGACAGGGGGCTACGAGCAGTACTTC.

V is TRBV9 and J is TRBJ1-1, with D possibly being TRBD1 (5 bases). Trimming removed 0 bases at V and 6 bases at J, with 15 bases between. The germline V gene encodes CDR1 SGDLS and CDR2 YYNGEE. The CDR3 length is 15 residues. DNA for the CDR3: TGTGCCAGCAGCGTAGTTCCGGTCTCGGGGGCTGAAGCTTTCTTT. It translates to CASSVVPVSGAEAFF.

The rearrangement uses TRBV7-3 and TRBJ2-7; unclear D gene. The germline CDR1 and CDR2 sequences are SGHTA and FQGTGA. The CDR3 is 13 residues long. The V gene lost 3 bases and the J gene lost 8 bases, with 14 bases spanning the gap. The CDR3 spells CASSFEARAKQYF. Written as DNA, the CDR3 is TGTGCCAGCAGCTTCGAAGCCCGCGCCAAGCAGTACTTC.

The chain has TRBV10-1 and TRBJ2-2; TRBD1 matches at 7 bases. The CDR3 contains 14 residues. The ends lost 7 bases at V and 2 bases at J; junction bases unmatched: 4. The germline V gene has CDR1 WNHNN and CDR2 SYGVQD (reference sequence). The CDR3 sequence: CASKRDRNTGELFF. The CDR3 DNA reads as TGCGCCAGCAAACGGGACAGAAACACCGGGGAGCTGTTTTTT.

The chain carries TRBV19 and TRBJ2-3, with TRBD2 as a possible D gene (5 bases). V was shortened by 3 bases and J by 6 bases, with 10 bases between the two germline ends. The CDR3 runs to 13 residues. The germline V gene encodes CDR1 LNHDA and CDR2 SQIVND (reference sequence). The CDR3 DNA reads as TGTGCCAGTAGTATCAGCGGAGCGGATACGCAGTATTTT. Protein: CASSISGADTQYF.

For the CDR3, the DNA is TGTGCCAGCAGTTCCGCCGAGGGAGGGAGGTACGAGCAGTACTTC. Translated: CASSSAEGGRYEQYF. The chain is built from TRBV28 and TRBJ2-7; TRBD2 matches 7 bases. Germline CDR1 and CDR2: MDHEN and SYDVKM. The CDR3 spans 15 residues. V trimming: 4 bases; J trimming: 4 bases; junction bases outside the gene matches: 10. Filled out from reference TRBV28 and TRBJ2-7, the complete variable domain reads DVKVTQSSRYLVKRTGEKVFLECVQDMDHENMFWYRQDPGLGLRLIYFSYDVKMKEKGDIPEGYSVSREKKERFSLILESASTNQTSMYLCASSSAEGGRYEQYFGPGTRLTVT.

CDR3 loop: CASSPPLEATDTQYF. The CDR3 nucleotides are TGTGCCAGCTCACCACCGTTAGAGGCCACAGATACGCAGTATTTT. This chain connects TRBV18 to TRBJ2-3; D is uncertain. V dropped 0 bases and J dropped 2 bases, with 9 bases sitting between them. The CDR3 runs to 15 residues. Germline values: CDR1 KGHSH, CDR2 LQKENI.

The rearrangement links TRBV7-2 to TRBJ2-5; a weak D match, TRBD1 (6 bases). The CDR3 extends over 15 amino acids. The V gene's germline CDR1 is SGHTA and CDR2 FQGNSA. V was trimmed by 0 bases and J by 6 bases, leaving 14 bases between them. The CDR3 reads CASSLAQAGVKTQYF. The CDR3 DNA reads TGTGCCAGCAGCTTAGCGCAGGCAGGGGTTAAGACCCAGTACTTC.

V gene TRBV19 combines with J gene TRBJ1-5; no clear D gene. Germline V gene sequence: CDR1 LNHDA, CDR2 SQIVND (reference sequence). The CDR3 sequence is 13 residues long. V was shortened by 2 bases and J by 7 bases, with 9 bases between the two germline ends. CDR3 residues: CASSIMKLQPQHF. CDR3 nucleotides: TGTGCCAGTAGTATAATGAAACTGCAGCCCCAGCATTTT. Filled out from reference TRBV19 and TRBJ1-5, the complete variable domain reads DGGITQSPKYLFRKEGQNVTLSCEQNLNHDAMYWYRQDPGQGLRLIYYSQIVNDFQKGDIAEGYSVSREKKESFPLTVTSAQKNPTAFYLCASSIMKLQPQHFGDGTRLSIL.

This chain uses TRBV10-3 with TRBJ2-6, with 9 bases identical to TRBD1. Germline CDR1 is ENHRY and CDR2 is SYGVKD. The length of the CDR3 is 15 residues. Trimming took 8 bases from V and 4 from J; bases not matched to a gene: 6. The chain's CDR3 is CAIGTGGAGANVLTF. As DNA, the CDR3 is TGTGCCATCGGAACAGGGGGCGCGGGGGCCAACGTCCTGACTTTC.

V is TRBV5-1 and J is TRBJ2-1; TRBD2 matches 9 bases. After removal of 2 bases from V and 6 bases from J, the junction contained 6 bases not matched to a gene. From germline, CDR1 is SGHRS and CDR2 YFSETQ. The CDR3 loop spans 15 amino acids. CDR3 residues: CASSLTGTSFNEQFF. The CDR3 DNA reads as TGCGCCAGCAGCTTAACCGGGACTAGCTTCAATGAGCAGTTCTTC.

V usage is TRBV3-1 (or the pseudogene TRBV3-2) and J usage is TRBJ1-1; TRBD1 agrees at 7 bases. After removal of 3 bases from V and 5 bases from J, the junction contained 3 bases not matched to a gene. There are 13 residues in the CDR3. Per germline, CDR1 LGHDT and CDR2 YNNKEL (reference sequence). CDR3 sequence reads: CASSHTGETEAFF. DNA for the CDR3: TGTGCCAGCAGCCACACAGGGGAGACTGAAGCTTTCTTT.

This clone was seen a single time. The CDR3 coding sequence is TGTGCCTGGGGTTACTCGGGACACCGGAACACTGAAGCTTTCTTT. Translation gives CAWGYSGHRNTEAFF. The V gene is TRBV30, the J gene TRBJ1-1; weak D call: TRBD1 (6 bases). This CDR3 spans 15 amino acids. V lost 5 bases, J lost 1 base, and 17 bases lay in between. Germline V gene sequence: CDR1 GTSNPN, CDR2 SVGIG (reference sequence).

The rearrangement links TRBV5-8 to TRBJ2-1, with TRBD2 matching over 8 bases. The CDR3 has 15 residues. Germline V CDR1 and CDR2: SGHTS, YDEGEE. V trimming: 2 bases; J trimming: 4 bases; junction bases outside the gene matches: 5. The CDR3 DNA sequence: TGTGCCAGCAGCTTTGCGGCGGGGGGTTACAATGAGCAGTTCTTC. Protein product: CASSFAAGGYNEQFF.

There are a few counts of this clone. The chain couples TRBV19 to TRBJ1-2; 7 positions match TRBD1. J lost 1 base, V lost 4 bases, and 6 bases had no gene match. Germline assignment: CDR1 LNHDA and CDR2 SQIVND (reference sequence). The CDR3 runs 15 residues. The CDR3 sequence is CASSTRQGGNYGYTF. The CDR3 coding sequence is TGTGCCAGTAGTACCCGACAGGGAGGTAACTATGGCTACACCTTC.